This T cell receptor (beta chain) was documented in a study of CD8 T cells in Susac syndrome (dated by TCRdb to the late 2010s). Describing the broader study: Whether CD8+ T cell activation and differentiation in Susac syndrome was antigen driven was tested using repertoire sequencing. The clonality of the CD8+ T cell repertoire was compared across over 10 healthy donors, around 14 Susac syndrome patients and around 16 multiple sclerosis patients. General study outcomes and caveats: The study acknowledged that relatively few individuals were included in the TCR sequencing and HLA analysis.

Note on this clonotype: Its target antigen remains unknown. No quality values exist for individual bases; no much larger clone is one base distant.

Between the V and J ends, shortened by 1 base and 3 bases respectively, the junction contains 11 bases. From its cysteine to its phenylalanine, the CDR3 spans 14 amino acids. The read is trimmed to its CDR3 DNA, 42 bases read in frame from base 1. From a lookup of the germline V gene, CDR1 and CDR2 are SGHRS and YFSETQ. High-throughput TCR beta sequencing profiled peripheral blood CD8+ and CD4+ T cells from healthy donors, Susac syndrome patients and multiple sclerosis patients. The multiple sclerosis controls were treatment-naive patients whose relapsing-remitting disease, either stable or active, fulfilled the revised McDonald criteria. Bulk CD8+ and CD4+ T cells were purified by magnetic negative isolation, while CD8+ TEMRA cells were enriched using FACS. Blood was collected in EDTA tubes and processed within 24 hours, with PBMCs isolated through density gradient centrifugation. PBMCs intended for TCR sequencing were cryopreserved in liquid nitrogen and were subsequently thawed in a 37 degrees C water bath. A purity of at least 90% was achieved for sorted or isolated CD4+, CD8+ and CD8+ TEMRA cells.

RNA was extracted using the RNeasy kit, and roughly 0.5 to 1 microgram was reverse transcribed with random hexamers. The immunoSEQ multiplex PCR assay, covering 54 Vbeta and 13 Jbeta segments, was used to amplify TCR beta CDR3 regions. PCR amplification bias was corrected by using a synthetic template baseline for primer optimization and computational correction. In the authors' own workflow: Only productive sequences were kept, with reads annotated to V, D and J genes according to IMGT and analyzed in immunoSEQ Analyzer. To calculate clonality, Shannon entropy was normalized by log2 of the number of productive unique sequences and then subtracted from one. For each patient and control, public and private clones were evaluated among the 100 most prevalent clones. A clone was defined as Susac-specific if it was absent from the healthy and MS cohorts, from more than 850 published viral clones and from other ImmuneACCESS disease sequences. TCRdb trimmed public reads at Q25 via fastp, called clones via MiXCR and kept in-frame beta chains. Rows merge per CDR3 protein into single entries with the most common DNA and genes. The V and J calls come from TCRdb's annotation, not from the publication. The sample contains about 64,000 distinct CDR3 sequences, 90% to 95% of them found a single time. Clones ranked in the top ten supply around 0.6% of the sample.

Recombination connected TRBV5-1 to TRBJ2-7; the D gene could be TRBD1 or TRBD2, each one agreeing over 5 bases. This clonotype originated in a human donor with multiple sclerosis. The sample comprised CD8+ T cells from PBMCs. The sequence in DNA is TGCGCCAGCAGCTTGAAGGGGACCAGCTACGAGCAGTACTTC. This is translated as CASSLKGTSYEQYF.